Below, 14 T cell receptor beta chains from the same sample are listed, as sequenced in a study of T cell clonality in common variable immunodeficiency. No antigens are known for them. Repertoires were generated with immunoSEQ multiplex PCR, while TCRdb's copy carries only in-frame clones and drops some. The sample includes under 20,000 clones, none of them occurring once. Study-level points and caveats: Reportedly, TCR beta sequences from common variable immunodeficiency showed fewer deletions and N-nucleotide insertions.

Sequenced: peripheral blood mononuclear cells. These receptors came from a human donor with common variable immunodeficiency.

A word on this clone: The read is 3 residues too short to cover the CDR3 end, so that end is filled in from the germline J gene. This chain joins TRBV7-3 and TRBJ2-7, with 8 bases matching TRBD2. With V trimmed by 5 bases and J by 0 bases, 9 bases remained unmatched. CDR1 is SGHTA and CDR2 is FQGTGA in the germline V gene. The CDR3 extends over 16 amino acids. The CDR3 sequence: CASSPGGVSGSYEQYF. Partial CDR3 DNA: TGTGCCAGCAGCCCGGGGGGGGTCAGTGGCTCCTACGAG. Supplemented by reference TRBV7-3 and TRBJ2-7, the full variable domain reads GAGVSQTPSNKVTEKGKYVELRCDPISGHTALYWYRQSLGQGPEFLIYFQGTGAADDSGLPNDRFFAVRPEGSVSTLKIQRTERGDSAVYLCASSPGGVSGSYEQYFGPGTRLTVT.

This clone has a count of ten or more. The DNA ends 3 residues before the CDR3 does, and the rest of the CDR3 is filled in from the germline J gene. Additional DNA sequences in this sample encode the identical CDR3. The chain joins TRBV6-4 to TRBJ2-1, with 11 bases matching TRBD2. CDR1 and CDR2 from the germline V gene are MRHNA and SNTAGT. V lost 3 bases, J lost 8 bases, and 6 bases stayed unmatched. The CDR3 is 15 amino acids. The CDR3 sequence: CASSETSGSKDEQFF. The CDR3 DNA, read in part, is TGTGCCAGCAGTGAAACTAGCGGGAGTAAAGATGAG.

As to this clone: The read is 3 residues too short to cover the CDR3 end, so that end is filled in from the germline J gene. The chain couples TRBV7-9 to TRBJ1-4, with TRBD1 as a possible D gene (6 bases). Trimming took off 5 bases at V and 5 bases at J, with 15 bases between the two ends. Germline lookup yields CDR1 SEHNR and CDR2 FQNEAQ (reference sequence). CDR3 length: 15 residues. Partial CDR3 DNA: TGTGCCAGCAGCCCCCGACAGGACCCGAATGAAAAA. Its translation: CASSPRQDPNEK. The whole CDR3 sequence reads CASSPRQDPNEKLFF.

This clone has more than one count but fewer than ten. The read falls 3 residues short of the CDR3 end, and the missing part is taken from the germline J gene. V is TRBV30 and J is TRBJ1-3, with no clear D. The germline V gene has CDR1 GTSNPN and CDR2 SVGIG (reference sequence). Trimming pared 0 bases from V and 0 bases from J, leaving 9 bases between. The CDR3 has 15 residues. The sequenced part of the CDR3 DNA is TGTGCCTGGAGTGTACGCCAGAGCTCTGGAAACACC. Translating it yields CAWSVRQSSGNT. The CDR3 in full is CAWSVRQSSGNTIYF.

This clone was detected a few times. Coverage ceases 3 residues before the CDR3 finishes, and the germline J gene fills in the end. The chain recombines TRBV18 with TRBJ1-1; TRBD1 is a possible D gene (5 bases). This CDR3 has 14 residues. Germline V gene sequence: CDR1 KGHSH, CDR2 LQKENI. Trimming pared 3 bases from V and 3 bases from J, leaving 11 bases between. The CDR3 spells CASSPTLGDTEAFF. Partial CDR3 DNA: TGTGCCAGCTCACCGACTTTAGGGGACACTGAA. Full variable domain (remainder filled in from reference TRBV18 and TRBJ1-1): NAGVMQNPRHLVRRRGQEARLRCSPMKGHSHVYWYRQLPEEGLKFMVYLQKENIIDESGMPKERFSAEFPKEGPSILRIQQVVRGDSAAYFCASSPTLGDTEAFFGQGTRLTVV.

On this clone itself: From the germline J gene comes the end of the CDR3, since the read stops 3 residues before it. The chain joins TRBV2 to TRBJ1-1; D remains unclear. V was cut by 0 bases and J by 5 bases, with 13 bases left in between. Germline V CDR1 and CDR2: SNHLY, FYNNEI. The CDR3 runs 15 residues. CDR3 DNA (partial): TGTGCCAGCAGTGAAGCAGGGTATCAAGGAACTGAA. Protein product: CASSEAGYQGTE. The entire CDR3 is CASSEAGYQGTEAFF.

About this clone itself: The read terminates 3 residues before the CDR3 end, so the remaining end is supplied by the germline J gene. This chain joins TRBV7-2 and TRBJ2-3; TRBD2 matches 7 bases. CDR3 size: 14 residues. The germline CDR1 and CDR2 sequences are SGHTA and FQGNSA. V was clipped by 3 bases and J by 0 bases; unmatched bases: 0. The CDR3 protein is CASSFSGSTDTQYF. CDR3 DNA, as far as it was read: TGTGCCAGCAGCTTTAGCGGGAGCACAGATACG.

In its sample, this clone was seen a few times. The CDR3 extends 3 residues past the end of the read, so its final part is completed from the germline J gene. The genes are TRBV18 and TRBJ1-3, with 10 bases fitting TRBD1. The V segment lost 5 bases and the J segment 7 bases; nucleotides outside the gene matches: 11. The CDR3 is 16 residues long. Germline CDR1 and CDR2: KGHSH and LQKENI. CDR3 DNA, as far as it was read: TGTGCCAGCTCAAGGAGGGACAGGGGAGGAACGAACACC. This gives the protein CASSRRDRGGTNT. The CDR3, in full, reads CASSRRDRGGTNTIYF.

This clone was counted between two and nine times. Sequencing ends 3 residues short of the CDR3 end; the germline J gene provides the rest. The chain couples TRBV7-9 to TRBJ2-1; D possibly corresponds to TRBD1 (6 bases). The CDR3 has 15 residues. Trimming cost V 5 bases and J 8 bases, with 19 bases left between them. Germline CDR1 and CDR2: SEHNR and FQNEAQ (reference sequence). Partial CDR3 DNA: TGTGCCAGCAGCCAGGGGCGGACGGTAATACATGAG. Its translation is CASSQGRTVIHE. From start to end, the CDR3 is CASSQGRTVIHEQFF.

In the case of this clone: The CDR3 goes on 3 residues after the read ends, and that part is filled in from the germline J gene. The rearrangement links TRBV18 to TRBJ1-3; D perhaps matches TRBD1 (5 bases). The CDR3 consists of 14 residues. Per the germline V gene, CDR1 is KGHSH and CDR2 is LQKENI. V was pared by 3 bases and J by 2 bases, with 8 bases between. CDR3 DNA (partial): TGTGCCAGCTCACCGGGGCAGACTGGAAACACC. It codes for CASSPGQTGNT. The full CDR3 protein is CASSPGQTGNTIYF.

This clone was counted a few times. The read is 3 residues too short to cover the CDR3 end, so that end is filled in from the germline J gene. This sequence joins TRBV7-2 and TRBJ2-5; D is undetermined. The length of the CDR3 is 14 residues. The germline V gene encodes CDR1 SGHTA and CDR2 FQGNSA. The V end lost 5 bases, the J end lost 2 bases, and 12 bases lay between the germline ends. CDR3 amino acids: CASSPQIQQETQYF. The sequenced part of the CDR3 DNA is TGTGCCAGCAGCCCCCAAATCCAACAAGAGACC.

This clone was detected only a few times. With the read ending 3 residues before the CDR3 end, the germline J gene is used to fill in that end. The genes are TRBV5-6 and TRBJ2-7; a weak D match, TRBD1 (6 bases). This CDR3 has 15 amino acids. Germline assignment: CDR1 SGHDT and CDR2 YYEEEE. V lost 4 bases and J lost 2, with 16 bases in between. The CDR3 bases that were read are TGTGCCAGCAGCCAAGGGACATACCCCCCCTACGAG. Translation: CASSQGTYPPYE. The CDR3 as a whole reads CASSQGTYPPYEQYF.

A few counts support this clone. The read falls 3 residues short of the CDR3 end, and the missing part is taken from the germline J gene. The chain links TRBV19 to TRBJ1-5; 7 bases are shared with TRBD1. The CDR3 extends over 16 amino acids. Germline V gene lookup returns CDR1 LNHDA and CDR2 SQIVND (reference sequence). With 1 base clipped from V and 5 bases from J, the junction kept 8 bases outside the gene matches. CDR3 sequence reads: CASSIVGGQIHQPQHF. CDR3 DNA, as far as it was read: TGTGCCAGTAGTATAGTTGGGGGACAGATACATCAGCCC.

The sample holds a few counts of this clone. Germline and junction disagree at one end, which may indicate a read error. The read finishes 3 residues shy of the CDR3 end, and the germline J gene is used to complete it. The chain recombines TRBV18 with TRBJ2-7; 9 positions agree with TRBD1. Germline CDR1 KGHSH, CDR2 LQKENI. The length of the CDR3 is 14 residues. Partial CDR3 DNA: TGTGCCGGCTCACCACTAGACAGGGGGAACGAG. The encoded protein is CAGSPLDRGNE. The full CDR3 reads CAGSPLDRGNEQYF.